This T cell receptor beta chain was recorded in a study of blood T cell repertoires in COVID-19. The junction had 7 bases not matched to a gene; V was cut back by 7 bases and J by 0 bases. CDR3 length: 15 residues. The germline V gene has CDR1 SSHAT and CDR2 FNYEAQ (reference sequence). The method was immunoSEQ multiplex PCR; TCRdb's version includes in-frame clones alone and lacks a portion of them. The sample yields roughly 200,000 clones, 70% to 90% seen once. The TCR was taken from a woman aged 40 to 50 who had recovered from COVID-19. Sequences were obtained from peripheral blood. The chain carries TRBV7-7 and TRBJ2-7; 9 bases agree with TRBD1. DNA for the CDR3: TGTGCCAGCAACCACAGGGGGCCCCCCTCCTACGAGCAGTACTTC. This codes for CASNHRGPPSYEQYF.